This T cell receptor beta chain appears in the sequencing data of a study of blood T cell repertoires in COVID-19. The germline CDR1 and CDR2 sequences are SGHTA and FQGTGA. This CDR3 is built from 15 residues. The ends lost 1 base at V and 8 bases at J; junction bases unmatched: 7. The protocol was immunoSEQ multiplex PCR, while the TCRdb copy is restricted to in-frame clones and leaves out a portion. The data contain about 440,000 clones, around 91% of them seen just once; the ten biggest clones take up approximately 0.65%. The receptor comes from a man younger than 30 who had recovered from COVID-19. The sequenced sample was PBMCs or T cells enriched from blood (not recorded which). The chain recombines TRBV7-3 with TRBJ2-1; 8 bases are shared with TRBD2. CDR3 coding DNA: TGTGCCAGCAGCTTAATCGGGAGGGCCTCGGATGAGCAGTTCTTC. It translates to CASSLIGRASDEQFF.